This T cell receptor beta chain was recovered during a study of T cell changes during pregnancy in multiple sclerosis (dated by TCRdb to between 2018 and 2020). Background on the whole study: Changes in the T cell repertoire over the course of pregnancy were examined in this study in women with multiple sclerosis.

Receptor libraries were prepared by the immunoSEQ multiplex PCR assay. TCRdb limited this immuneACCESS table to in-frame rearrangements with V and J called. A share of clones is missing; checked studies link under half to unresolved V genes, and the rest is unexplained. The sample data list some 44,000 clones, and around nine tenths of these were observed just once. Of the sample, 0.7% falls within the top ten clones. In the case of this clone: Its antigen is still unknown. No base quality information exists; no much larger clone differs at one position.

The sequence was collected from a female donor with multiple sclerosis, enrolled in a pregnancy study. Here the sequenced sample was CD4+ T cells from peripheral blood mononuclear cells, taken before pregnancy.

The DNA is TGTGCCAGCGCGAGACAAGAACCAGATACGCAGTATTTT. Its amino acids are CASARQEPDTQYF. The chain couples TRBV5-8 to TRBJ2-3, with no confident D gene call. V sheds 7 bases and J sheds 4 bases, leaving 13 bases between their ends. The germline V gene specifies SGHTS as CDR1 and YDEGEE as CDR2. The CDR3 has 13 amino acids, counting the end cysteine and phenylalanine. The DNA shown is the 39-base CDR3, in frame from base 1.